Listed below are T cell receptor beta chains from one sample, sequenced in a study of long-term antiretroviral therapy in people with HIV. This table comes from immunoSEQ multiplex PCR, and its TCRdb copy is limited to in-frame clones, with some not included. The repertoire includes fewer than 40,000 clones, around three quarters of them detected once, and 5.8% sits in the top ten. The sequenced sample was unsorted PBMCs, obtained 3.4 years after starting antiretroviral therapy. All receptors come from a man aged 25 to 45 with HIV. Each CDR3 is given with its conserved first and last residue. A D gene is named only where the DNA matches it firmly. The listing skips clone size in some rows; elsewhere it reads once, few, many or a size class.

j_call | clone_size | v_call | cdr3_length | d_call | cdr3_aa | cdr3_nt
TRBJ2-2 | . | TRBV5-1 | 15 | . | CASSLSNRDTGELFF | TGCGCCAGCAGCTTGAGCAACAGGGACACCGGGGAGCTGTTTTTT
TRBJ2-5 | . | TRBV14 | 12 | . | CASSHDWAAQYF | TGTGCCAGCAGCCACGACTGGGCGGCCCAGTACTTC
TRBJ1-1 | few | TRBV5-1 | 16 | . | CASSLVAEGRRTEAFF | TGCGCCAGCAGCTTGGTGGCAGAAGGGCGCAGGACTGAAGCTTTCTTT
TRBJ2-2 | few | TRBV5-4 | 16 | . | CASSLGGFANTGELFF | TGTGCCAGCAGCTTGGGGGGCTTCGCGAACACCGGGGAGCTGTTTTTT
TRBJ2-1 | . | TRBV9 | 16 | TRBD2 | CASSVGASGSLNEQFF | TGTGCCAGCAGCGTAGGGGCTAGCGGGAGCCTAAATGAGCAGTTCTTC
TRBJ2-2 | . | TRBV18 | 16 | . | CASSPRERFDTGELFF | TGTGCCAGCTCACCAAGAGAGCGGTTCGACACCGGGGAGCTGTTTTTT
TRBJ1-5 | . | TRBV28 | 16 | TRBD1 | CASSPRTGRVTQPQHF | TGTGCCAGCAGTCCACGGACAGGGAGAGTTACTCAGCCCCAGCATTTT
TRBJ1-5 | once | TRBV19 | 15 | TRBD1 | CASIPRDSGGQPQHF | TGTGCCAGCATCCCTCGGGACAGTGGAGGGCAGCCCCAGCATTTT
TRBJ1-2 | . | TRBV6-6 | 14 | . | CASSYSRLVYGYTF | TGTGCCAGCAGTTACTCGAGGCTCGTTTATGGCTACACCTTC
TRBJ2-1 | . | TRBV15 | 17 | TRBD2 | CATSLSRGLEFYNEQFF | TGTGCCACCAGCCTCTCGAGGGGACTAGAATTCTACAATGAGCAGTTCTTC
TRBJ2-4 | . | TRBV19 | 16 | TRBD1 | CASSTDRGGSKNIQYF | TGTGCCAGTAGTACGGACAGGGGAGGGTCCAAAAACATTCAGTACTTC
TRBJ1-2 | few | TRBV2 | 13 | . | CASSEGTVYGYTF | TGTGCCAGCAGTGAAGGGACAGTCTATGGCTACACCTTC
TRBJ2-1 | . | TRBV10-3 | 13 | . | CATRQRGVGEQFF | TGTGCCACTCGGCAGCGAGGGGTTGGTGAGCAGTTCTTC
TRBJ2-2 | . | TRBV11-2 | 17 | TRBD2 | CASSVGRLAGNLGELFF | TGTGCCAGCAGCGTAGGTCGACTAGCGGGAAACCTCGGGGAGCTGTTTTTT
TRBJ2-7 | . | TRBV25-1 | 17 | TRBD1 | CASSGSLTGGLSYEQYF | TGTGCCAGCAGTGGGAGCCTTACAGGGGGATTATCCTACGAGCAGTACTTC
TRBJ2-2 | once | TRBV11-2 | 18 | TRBD2 | CASKSQTGPAGGLGELFF | TGTGCCAGCAAATCCCAAACAGGCCCAGCGGGAGGGCTCGGGGAGCTGTTTTTT
TRBJ1-1 | once | TRBV5-5 | 16 | TRBD1 | CASTQPQGDPNTEAFF | TGTGCCAGCACCCAGCCCCAGGGGGACCCGAACACTGAAGCTTTCTTT
TRBJ2-7 | . | TRBV30 | 12 | TRBD2 | CAWSTGRVEQYF | TGTGCCTGGAGTACCGGGAGGGTCGAGCAGTACTTC
TRBJ2-7 | . | TRBV18 | 14 | TRBD1 | CASSPDRASYEQYF | TGTGCCAGCTCCCCAGACAGGGCGTCCTACGAGCAGTACTTC
TRBJ2-7 | once | TRBV5-4 | 14 | TRBD2 | CASSLALAGAEQYF | TGTGCCAGCAGCTTGGCACTAGCGGGAGCCGAGCAGTACTTC
TRBJ2-7 | medium-sized | TRBV5-6 | 17 | TRBD2 | CASSTRLAGVYAYEQYF | TGTGCCAGCAGCACAAGACTAGCGGGAGTATACGCCTACGAGCAGTACTTC
TRBJ1-2 | . | TRBV29-1 | 12 | . | CSVPSPGYGYTF | TGCAGCGTCCCCAGTCCGGGCTATGGCTACACCTTC
TRBJ2-3 | . | TRBV28 | 12 | . | CASTLGGDTQYF | TGTGCCAGCACCCTTGGGGGAGATACGCAGTATTTT
TRBJ2-1 | . | TRBV5-4 | 13 | TRBD2 | CASNEAGADEQFF | TGTGCCAGCAACGAAGCGGGAGCGGATGAGCAGTTCTTC
TRBJ2-5 | . | TRBV7-8 | 12 | . | CASSLDRETQYF | TGTGCCAGCAGCTTAGATAGGGAGACCCAGTACTTC
TRBJ2-7 | few | TRBV6-5 | 13 | . | CASSRSGPYEQYF | TGTGCCAGCAGTCGATCAGGGCCCTACGAGCAGTACTTC
TRBJ2-2 | . | TRBV2 | 13 | . | CASSTSNTGELFF | TGTGCCAGCAGCACTAGTAATACCGGGGAGCTGTTTTTT
TRBJ2-7 | few | TRBV15 | 15 | TRBD2 | CATSRRGRGSYEQYF | TGTGCCACCAGCAGACGCGGGAGGGGCTCCTACGAGCAGTACTTC
TRBJ2-5 | few | TRBV18 | 14 | . | CASSPGGARETQYF | TGTGCCAGCTCACCAGGGGGCGCCAGGGAGACCCAGTACTTC
TRBJ2-7 | once | TRBV11-2 | 15 | TRBD1 | CASSQGTGRTYEQYF | TGTGCCAGCAGCCAGGGGACAGGAAGGACCTACGAGCAGTACTTC
TRBJ1-4 | . | TRBV29-1 | 13 | . | CSVEKGYGEKLFF | TGCAGCGTTGAGAAGGGATACGGTGAAAAACTGTTTTTT
TRBJ2-1 | . | TRBV30 | 13 | . | CAWSVASYNEQFF | TGTGCCTGGAGTGTTGCTAGTTACAATGAGCAGTTCTTC
TRBJ2-7 | . | TRBV7-9 | 14 | TRBD2 | CASSPPGTTPEQYF | TGTGCCAGCAGCCCCCCCGGGACTACACCCGAGCAGTACTTC
TRBJ1-2 | once | TRBV6-5 | 15 | . | CASSQGSASPYGYTF | TGTGCCAGCAGTCAAGGGTCCGCTTCTCCCTATGGCTACACCTTC
TRBJ2-1 | . | TRBV5-6 | 15 | . | CASSLIGYWVNEQFF | TGTGCCAGCAGCTTGATTGGGTATTGGGTCAATGAGCAGTTCTTC